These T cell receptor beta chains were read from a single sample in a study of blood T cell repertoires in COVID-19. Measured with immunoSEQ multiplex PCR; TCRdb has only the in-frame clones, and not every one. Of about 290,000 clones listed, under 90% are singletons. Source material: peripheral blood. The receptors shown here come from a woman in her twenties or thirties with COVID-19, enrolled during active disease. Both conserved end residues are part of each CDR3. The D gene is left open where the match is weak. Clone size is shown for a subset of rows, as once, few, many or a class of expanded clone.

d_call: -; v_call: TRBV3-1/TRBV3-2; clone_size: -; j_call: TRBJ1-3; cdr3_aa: CASSRRRTSGNTIYF; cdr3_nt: TGTGCCAGCAGCCGTCGGAGAACCTCTGGAAACACCATATATTTT
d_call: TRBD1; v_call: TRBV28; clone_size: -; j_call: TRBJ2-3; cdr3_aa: CASSPPRQGKSTDTQYF; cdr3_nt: TGTGCCAGCAGCCCTCCTCGACAGGGGAAGAGCACAGATACGCAGTATTTT
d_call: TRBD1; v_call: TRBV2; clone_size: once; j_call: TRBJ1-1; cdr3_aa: CASSERWTGVTEAFF; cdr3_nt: TGTGCCAGCAGTGAACGTTGGACAGGGGTCACTGAAGCTTTCTTT
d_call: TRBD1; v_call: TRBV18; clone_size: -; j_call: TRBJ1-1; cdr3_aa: CASSPLGTASEAFF; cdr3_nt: TGTGCCAGCTCACCATTAGGGACAGCCTCAGAAGCTTTCTTT
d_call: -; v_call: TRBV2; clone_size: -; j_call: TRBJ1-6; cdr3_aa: CASSEALPDPAGSTPLHF; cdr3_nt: TGTGCCAGCAGTGAAGCGCTGCCAGATCCCGCAGGCTCTACACCCCTCCACTTT
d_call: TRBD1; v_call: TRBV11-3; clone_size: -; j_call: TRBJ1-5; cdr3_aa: CASSPLGGQVEVYRNQPQHF; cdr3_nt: TGTGCCAGCAGCCCTTTGGGCGGACAGGTGGAAGTTTATCGCAATCAGCCCCAGCATTTT
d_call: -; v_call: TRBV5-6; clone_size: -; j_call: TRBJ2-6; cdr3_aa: CASGLGGSGANVLTF; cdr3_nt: TGTGCCAGCGGATTAGGCGGCTCTGGGGCCAACGTCCTGACTTTC
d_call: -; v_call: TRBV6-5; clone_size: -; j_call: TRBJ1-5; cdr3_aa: CASSSGGSNQPQHF; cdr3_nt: TGTGCCAGCAGTTCGGGGGGCAGCAATCAGCCCCAGCATTTT
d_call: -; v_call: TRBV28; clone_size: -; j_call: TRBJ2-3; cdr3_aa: CASSHTDTQYF; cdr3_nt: TGTGCCAGCAGTCATACAGATACGCAGTATTTT
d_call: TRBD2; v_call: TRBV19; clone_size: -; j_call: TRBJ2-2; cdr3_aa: CASRGAGWAGELFF; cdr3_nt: TGTGCCAGTAGGGGAGCGGGGTGGGCCGGGGAGCTGTTTTTT
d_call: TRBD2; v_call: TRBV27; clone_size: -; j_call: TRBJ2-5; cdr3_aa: CASSLSGLAEKGFGETQYF; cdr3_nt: TGTGCCAGCAGTTTATCGGGACTAGCCGAGAAGGGCTTTGGAGAGACCCAGTACTTC
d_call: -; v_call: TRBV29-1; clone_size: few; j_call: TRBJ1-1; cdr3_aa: CSALMNTEAFF; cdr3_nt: TGCAGCGCACTGATGAACACTGAAGCTTTCTTT
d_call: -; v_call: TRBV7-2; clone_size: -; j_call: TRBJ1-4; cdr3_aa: CASRRSFATNEKLFF; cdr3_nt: TGTGCCAGCAGACGGAGTTTCGCAACTAATGAAAAACTGTTTTTT
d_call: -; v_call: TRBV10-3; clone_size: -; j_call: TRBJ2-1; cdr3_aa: CAISDSQGGNEQFF; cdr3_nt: TGTGCCATCAGTGATTCACAGGGAGGGAATGAGCAGTTCTTC
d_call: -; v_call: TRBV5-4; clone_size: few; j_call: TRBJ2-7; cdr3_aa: CASSFGSYEQYF; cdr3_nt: TGTGCCAGCAGCTTTGGGAGCTACGAGCAGTACTTC
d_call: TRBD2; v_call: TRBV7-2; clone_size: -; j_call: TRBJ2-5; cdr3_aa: CASRAGGSETQYF; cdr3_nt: TGTGCCAGCCGCGCGGGGGGATCAGAGACCCAGTACTTC